Shown below are 4 T cell receptor beta chains from a single sample sequenced in a study of T cells in Graves' hyperthyroidism and ophthalmopathy. The CDR3 regions of TCR beta were amplified from RNA transcripts. In the first-round RT-PCR of the TCR CDR3, the HTBI primer set was used. TCRdb called the multiplex PCR reads again in MiXCR, with one record for every CDR3 protein. The data hold 550,000 to 650,000 distinct CDR3 sequences, with 12% to 15% observed a single time. The sequencing input was blood. These receptors all stem from a woman in her forties with Graves' hyperthyroidism.

For this clonotype: A much larger clonotype is one base distant, so this may be a read error. V is TRBV2 and J is TRBJ1-1, with a possible D match to TRBD1 (6 bases). The CDR3 is 13 residues long. Germline loops: CDR1 SNHLY, CDR2 FYNNEI. CDR3 region: CAGRPGAGTEAFF. The CDR3 DNA reads as TGTGCCGGCAGACCAGGGGCGGGGACTGAAGCTTTCTTT. The full variable domain, completed using reference TRBV2 and TRBJ1-1, is EPEVTQTPSHQVTQMGQEVILRCVPISNHLYFYWYRQILGQKVEFLVSFYNNEISEKSEIFDDQFSVERPDGSNFTLKIRSTKLEDSAMYFCAGRPGAGTEAFFGQGTRLTVV.

This clonotype was seen ten or more times. The gene calls are TRBV28 and TRBJ2-3; TRBD2 aligns across 9 bases. The germline CDR1 and CDR2 sequences are MDHEN and SYDVKM. The CDR3 sequence is 16 residues long. After removal of 4 bases from V and 1 base from J, the junction contained 6 bases not matched to a gene. The CDR3: CASSSRGRGGTDTQYF. The DNA for the CDR3 is TGTGCCAGCAGTTCTCGCGGGAGGGGAGGCACAGATACGCAGTATTTT.

The V call is TRBV25-1, the J call TRBJ2-7; D assignment may be TRBD1 or TRBD2 (6 bases each). The CDR3 spans 13 residues. Deletions cut 4 bases from V and 2 bases from J, with 9 bases between. Germline CDR1 and CDR2: MGHDK and SYGVNS. The DNA for the CDR3 is TGTGCCAGCAGTGCTCGGGGGCCCTACGAGCAGTACTTC. It codes for CASSARGPYEQYF.

This clonotype has at least ten counts. The V gene is TRBV5-1, the J gene TRBJ2-5, with 10 bases that match TRBD2. The J segment lost 2 bases and the V segment lost 3 bases, leaving 10 bases of the junction unmatched. The CDR3 has 17 residues. From germline, CDR1 is SGHRS and CDR2 YFSETQ. CDR3 bases: TGCGCCAGCAGCTCCGGACTAGCGGAAGGGTTACAAGAGACCCAGTACTTC. This gives the protein CASSSGLAEGLQETQYF.